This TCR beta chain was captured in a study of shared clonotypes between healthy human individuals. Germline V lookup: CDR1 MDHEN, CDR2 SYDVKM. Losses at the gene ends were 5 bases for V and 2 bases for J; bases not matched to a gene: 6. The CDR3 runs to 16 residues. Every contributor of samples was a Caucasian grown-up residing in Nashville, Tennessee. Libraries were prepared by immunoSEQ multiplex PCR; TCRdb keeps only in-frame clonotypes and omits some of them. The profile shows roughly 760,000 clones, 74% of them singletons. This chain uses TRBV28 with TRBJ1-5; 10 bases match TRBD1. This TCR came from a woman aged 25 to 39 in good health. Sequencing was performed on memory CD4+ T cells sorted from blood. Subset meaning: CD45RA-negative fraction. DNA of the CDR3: TGTGCCAGCAGTCCAGGACAGGGGGGCGGCAATCAGCCCCAGCATTTT. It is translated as CASSPGQGGGNQPQHF.